The T cell receptor (beta chain) under discussion was sequenced for a study of T cell responses to AZD1222 COVID-19 vaccine. Across the whole study: Samples with a second dose at about 4 or about 12 weeks were pooled together.

In the case of this clone: Its antigen is as yet unknown.

The CDR3 extends over 15 amino acids. V shed 4 bases and J 5 bases; nucleotides not matched to a gene: 9. CDR1 is ENHRY and CDR2 is SYGVKD in the germline V gene. Notes on the study in general: Seropositivity was recorded at baseline in only six AZD1222 recipients. CD4 TCRs covered the whole spike, strongest at regions 160-218 and 743-854. Following two doses of AZD1222, Spike-specific TCR breadth and depth rose.

The method was immunoSEQ multiplex PCR; TCRdb's version includes in-frame clones alone and lacks a portion of them. In the table there are around 84,000 clones, approximately 92% of which are singletons. The sample consisted of peripheral blood, taken on day 0 of AZD1222 vaccination. The chain combines TRBV10-3 with TRBJ1-2, with 8 nucleotides matching TRBD1. This TCR came from an adult in good health. The CDR3 bases are TGTGCCATCAGTGCCGGGACAGGAAAAGGGTATGGCTACACCTTC. Translation: CAISAGTGKGYGYTF.